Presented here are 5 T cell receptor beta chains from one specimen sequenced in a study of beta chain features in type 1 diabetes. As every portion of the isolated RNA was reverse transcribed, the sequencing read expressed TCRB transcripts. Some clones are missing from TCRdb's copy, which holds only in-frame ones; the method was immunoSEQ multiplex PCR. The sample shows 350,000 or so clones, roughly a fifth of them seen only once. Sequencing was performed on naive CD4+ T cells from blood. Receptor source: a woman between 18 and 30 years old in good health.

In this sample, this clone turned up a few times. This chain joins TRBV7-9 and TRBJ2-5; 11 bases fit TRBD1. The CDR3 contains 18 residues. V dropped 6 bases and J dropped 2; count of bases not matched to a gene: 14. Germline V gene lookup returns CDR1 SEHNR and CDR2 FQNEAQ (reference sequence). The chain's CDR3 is CASRPKIGQGAHQETQYF. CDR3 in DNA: TGTGCCAGCAGACCCAAGATCGGACAGGGGGCGCATCAAGAGACCCAGTACTTC.

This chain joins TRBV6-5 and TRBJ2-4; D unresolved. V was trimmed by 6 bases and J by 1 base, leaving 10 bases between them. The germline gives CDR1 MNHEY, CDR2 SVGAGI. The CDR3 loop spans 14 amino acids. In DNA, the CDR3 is TGTGCCAGCAGCCCCAGTGTGGCCAAAAACATTCAGTACTTC. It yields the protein CASSPSVAKNIQYF.

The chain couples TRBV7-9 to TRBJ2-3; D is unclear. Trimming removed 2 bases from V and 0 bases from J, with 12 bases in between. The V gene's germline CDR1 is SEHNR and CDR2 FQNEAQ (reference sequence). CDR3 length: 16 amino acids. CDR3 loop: CASSLRVFGSTDTQYF. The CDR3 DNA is TGTGCCAGCAGCTTACGTGTTTTCGGTAGCACAGATACGCAGTATTTT.

The CDR3 DNA follows: TGTGCCTGGAGTGTAGGACAGCTCAATCAGCCCCAGCATTTT. It specifies CAWSVGQLNQPQHF. The chain is built from TRBV30 and TRBJ1-5; weak D call: TRBD1 (6 bases). CDR1 GTSNPN and CDR2 SVGIG come from the germline V gene (reference sequence). V dropped 0 bases and J dropped 3 bases, with 9 bases sitting between them. This CDR3 region has 14 residues. Filled out from reference TRBV30 and TRBJ1-5, the complete variable domain reads SQTIHQWPATLVQPVGSPLSLECTVEGTSNPNLYWYRQAAGRGLQLLFYSVGIGQISSEVPQNLSASRPQDRQFILSSKKLLLSDSGFYLCAWSVGQLNQPQHFGDGTRLSIL.

In DNA form, the CDR3 reads TGCAGCGCTCAGGGGGACGGCTACACCTTC. Its translation is CSAQGDGYTF. This chain connects TRBV29-1 to TRBJ1-2; the match to TRBD1 covers 7 bases. This CDR3 has 10 residues. Germline V gives CDR1 SQVTM, CDR2 ANQGSEA. J lost 8 bases, V lost 7 bases, and 4 bases had no gene match.